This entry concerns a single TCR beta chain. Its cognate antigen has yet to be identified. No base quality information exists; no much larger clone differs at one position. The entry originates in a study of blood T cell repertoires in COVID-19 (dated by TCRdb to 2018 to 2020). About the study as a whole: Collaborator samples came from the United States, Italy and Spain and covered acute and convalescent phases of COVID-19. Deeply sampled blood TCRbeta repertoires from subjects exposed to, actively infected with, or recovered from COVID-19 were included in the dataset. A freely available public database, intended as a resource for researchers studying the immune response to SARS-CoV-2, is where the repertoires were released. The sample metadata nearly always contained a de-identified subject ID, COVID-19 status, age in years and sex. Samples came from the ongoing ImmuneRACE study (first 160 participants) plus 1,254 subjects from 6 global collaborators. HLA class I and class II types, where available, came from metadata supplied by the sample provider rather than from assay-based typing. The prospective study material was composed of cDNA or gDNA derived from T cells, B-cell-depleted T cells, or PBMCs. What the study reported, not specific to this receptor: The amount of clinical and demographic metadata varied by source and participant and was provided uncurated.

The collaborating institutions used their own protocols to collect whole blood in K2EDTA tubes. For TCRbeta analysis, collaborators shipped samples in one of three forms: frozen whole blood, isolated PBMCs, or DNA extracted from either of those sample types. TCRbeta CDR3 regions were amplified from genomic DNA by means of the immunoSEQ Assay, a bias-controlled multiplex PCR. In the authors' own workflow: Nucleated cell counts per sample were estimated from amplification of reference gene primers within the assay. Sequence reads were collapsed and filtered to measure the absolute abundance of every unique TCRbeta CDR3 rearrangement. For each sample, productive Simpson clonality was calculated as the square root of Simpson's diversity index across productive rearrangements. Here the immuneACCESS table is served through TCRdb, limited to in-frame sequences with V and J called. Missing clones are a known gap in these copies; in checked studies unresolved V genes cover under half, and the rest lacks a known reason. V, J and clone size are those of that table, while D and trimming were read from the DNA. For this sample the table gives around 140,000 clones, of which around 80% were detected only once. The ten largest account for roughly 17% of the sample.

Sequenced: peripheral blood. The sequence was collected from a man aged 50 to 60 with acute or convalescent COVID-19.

The CDR3 has the sequence CASSYPPGQARSEQFF. The DNA sequence is TGTGCCAGCAGTTATCCCCCGGGACAGGCCCGAAGTGAGCAGTTCTTC. The V gene is TRBV6-2 or TRBV6-3 and the J gene is TRBJ2-1, with 8 middle bases fitting TRBD1. Measured from the cysteine to the phenylalanine, the CDR3 is 16 residues long. Left in the record is the CDR3 DNA by itself, 48 bases read in frame from the first base. The germline V gene specifies MNHEY as CDR1 and SVGEGT as CDR2. Trimming leaves V shorter by 3 bases and J shorter by 9 bases, with the junction holding 13 bases beyond the gene matches.